The clone carrying this T cell receptor beta chain occurred once. What it recognizes is unknown. Sample time point: patch test 3, about 24 weeks after DPC sensitization. Treatment given: therapeutic diphenylcyclopropenone sensitization with weekly scalp DPC. Patients had alopecia, were aged 18 to 70, and were not pregnant. Extraction yielded total RNA from whole blood (unfractionated). This entry is derived from a study of human T cells and chemical hapten exposure. Study-wide results and limits: Sensitization with DPC brought no change to TCRs above 1 in 1000 in frequency.

Unique molecular identifiers were attached to individual cDNA molecules during library preparation. MiXCR, run by TCRdb on the RACE reads, gives a single entry per CDR3 protein. The repertoire holds some 91,000 distinct CDR3 sequences, 25% to 35% seen once, with about a tenth in the top ten. The input for sequencing was whole blood, taken in connection with sensitization to the hapten diphenylcyclopropenone (DPC). The receptor's source is a man aged 40-49 years with alopecia areata. Some clones in this sample may be carry-over from other donors' samples.

The DNA of the CDR3 is TGCGCCAGCAGTTCCCCGACGGCGCGGGAGACCCAGTACTTC. It encodes CASSSPTARETQYF. The V call is TRBV10-2, the J call TRBJ2-5; D gene unclear. Per the germline V gene, CDR1 is WSHSY and CDR2 is SAAADI. V was clipped by 5 bases and J by 5 bases, with 15 bases between them. The CDR3 is 14 amino acids.